The 28 T cell receptor beta chains below all came from one sample that was sequenced in a study of cytomegalovirus exposure and HLA in healthy donors. The PCR ran on 60 Vbeta and 13 Jbeta primers. Clones were sequenced by immunoSEQ multiplex PCR, and TCRdb holds only the in-frame ones, with some missing. The sample lists about 270,000 clones; approximately 70% were seen once. What was sequenced was PBMCs. Every receptor here comes from a female donor in good health and CMV-seronegative.

The chain is built from TRBV4-1 and TRBJ2-2; D is unresolved. V lost 0 bases, J lost 8 bases, and 10 bases lay in between. Germline loops: CDR1 MGHRA, CDR2 YSYEKL. The CDR3 is 14 amino acids. CDR3 in DNA: TGCGCCAGCAGCCAAGAAGTCCAGTGGGGGGAGCTGTTTTTT. Its protein is CASSQEVQWGELFF.

This rearrangement joins TRBV27 to TRBJ2-7; tentatively, D is TRBD1 (6 bases). Trimming took 3 bases from V and 6 from J, leaving 9 bases between them. This CDR3 region has 12 residues. Germline V lookup: CDR1 MNHEY, CDR2 SMNVEV (reference sequence). The CDR3 DNA sequence: TGTGCCAGCAGTTTGGGCAGGGGCGAGCAGTACTTC. It yields the protein CASSLGRGEQYF.

CDR3 DNA: TGCGCCAGCAGCCAGGGCCCCCGCAGGGAGCAGTTCTTC. It specifies CASSQGPRREQFF. V is TRBV4-1 and J is TRBJ2-1; D not resolved. The CDR3 loop spans 13 amino acids. The germline V gene has CDR1 MGHRA and CDR2 YSYEKL. V was cut by 3 bases and J by 10 bases, with 13 bases left in between.

This rearrangement joins TRBV18 to TRBJ2-2; 10 positions agree with TRBD2. This CDR3 region has 16 residues. Germline CDR1 and CDR2: KGHSH and LQKENI. Trimming took 3 bases from V and 4 from J; bases not matched to a gene: 5. In DNA, the CDR3 is TGTGCCAGCTCACCTATAGCGGGAGGATTCACCGGGGAGCTGTTTTTT. It translates to CASSPIAGGFTGELFF.

This clone was observed a few times. The chain couples TRBV7-9 to TRBJ1-1; D is ambiguous. CDR1 and CDR2 (germline): SEHNR, FQNEAQ (reference sequence). This CDR3 has 11 residues. V lost 8 bases and J 8 bases, leaving 12 bases between the germline ends. Here the CDR3 reads CASFAVQEAFF. The CDR3 DNA reads as TGTGCCAGCTTCGCGGTGCAGGAAGCTTTCTTT.

This clone turned up a few times. The chain uses TRBV4-1 and TRBJ2-7; TRBD1 matches at 8 bases. Germline V gene lookup returns CDR1 MGHRA and CDR2 YSYEKL. Germline trimming cut 1 base from V and 4 bases from J; bases unmatched to any gene: 6. The CDR3 is made up of 15 amino acids. The CDR3 is CASSQGTGKGYEQYF. The CDR3, as DNA: TGCGCCAGCAGCCAAGGGACAGGGAAAGGATACGAGCAGTACTTC.

As for this clone: A read error may produce the germline difference seen at one junction end. The chain links TRBV7-9 to TRBJ1-1; the D is unclear. The CDR3 has 12 residues. From germline, CDR1 is SEHNR and CDR2 FQNEAQ (reference sequence). Here the CDR3 DNA reads TGTGCCAGCAGTTTAGGTGATCTCGGAGCTTTCTTT. This encodes CASSLGDLGAFF. Supplemented by reference TRBV7-9 and TRBJ1-1, the full variable domain reads DTGVSQNPRHKITKRGQNVTFRCDPISEHNRLYWYRQTLGQGPEFLTYFQNEAQLEKSRLLSDRFSAERPKGSFSTLEIQRTEQGDSAMYLCASSLGDLGAFFGQGTRLTVV.

This sequence joins TRBV29-1 and TRBJ2-1; D call uncertain. Germline V gene lookup returns CDR1 SQVTM and CDR2 ANQGSEA. Trimming removed 1 base from V and 1 base from J, with 11 bases in between. The CDR3 extends over 15 amino acids. CDR3 in amino acids: CSVEATGGSYNEQFF. CDR3 coding DNA: TGCAGCGTTGAAGCCACGGGTGGATCCTACAATGAGCAGTTCTTC.

V is TRBV5-1 and J is TRBJ2-1; TRBD2 might be the D (5 bases). Trimming removed 3 bases from V and 8 bases from J, with 12 bases in between. CDR1 is SGHRS and CDR2 is YFSETQ in the germline V gene. This CDR3 has 13 amino acids. The CDR3 region is CASSYEGSDEQFF. The CDR3 DNA follows: TGCGCCAGCAGCTATGAAGGGAGCGATGAGCAGTTCTTC. Variable domain in full (rest from reference TRBV5-1 and TRBJ2-1): KAGVTQTPRYLIKTRGQQVTLSCSPISGHRSVSWYQQTPGQGLQFLFEYFSETQRNKGNFPGRFSGRQFSNSRSEMNVSTLELGDSALYLCASSYEGSDEQFFGPGTRLTVL.

The chain joins TRBV18 to TRBJ2-1, with D hard to call. Trimming stripped 0 bases from V and 2 bases from J, with 14 bases between. The CDR3 spans 17 residues. CDR1 is KGHSH and CDR2 is LQKENI in the germline V gene. CDR3 coding DNA: TGTGCCAGCTCACCACCGGGCACGAAACGACCCTACAATGAGCAGTTCTTC. Amino acid sequence: CASSPPGTKRPYNEQFF. The complete variable domain, with remaining parts taken from reference TRBV18 and TRBJ2-1, reads NAGVMQNPRHLVRRRGQEARLRCSPMKGHSHVYWYRQLPEEGLKFMVYLQKENIIDESGMPKERFSAEFPKEGPSILRIQQVVRGDSAAYFCASSPPGTKRPYNEQFFGPGTRLTVL.

The chain couples TRBV6-1 to TRBJ2-7; TRBD1 matches 8 bases. V dropped 3 bases and J dropped 6; count of bases not matched to a gene: 4. The germline V gene has CDR1 MNHNS and CDR2 SASEGT. CDR3 length equals 13 residues. The CDR3 DNA follows: TGTGCCAGCAGTGACAGGGGGCGTCCCGAGCAGTACTTC. Protein: CASSDRGRPEQYF.

CDR3 DNA: TGCGCCAGCCCTTTGGGACTCCTCGGAGGAGAGACCCAGTACTTC. Translation gives CASPLGLLGGETQYF. V gene TRBV5-1 combines with J gene TRBJ2-5, with a weak D call TRBD2 (6 bases). Germline values: CDR1 SGHRS, CDR2 YFSETQ. The CDR3 loop spans 15 amino acids. Trimming removed 7 bases at V and 4 bases at J, with 20 bases between.

DNA of the CDR3: TGTGCCAGCAGGCTTCTAGCGGGAGGCTGGTATGAGCAGTTCTTC. This sequence encodes CASRLLAGGWYEQFF. This chain connects TRBV2 to TRBJ2-1; TRBD2 agrees at 11 bases. Trimming removed 6 bases from V and 8 bases from J; junction bases left unmatched: 9. This CDR3 contains 15 residues. In germline, CDR1 is SNHLY, CDR2 FYNNEI.

The chain joins TRBV18 to TRBJ2-1; 9 nucleotides align to TRBD2. The CDR3 is 15 amino acids. After removal of 1 base from V and 6 bases from J, the junction contained 4 bases not matched to a gene. CDR1 KGHSH and CDR2 LQKENI come from the germline V gene. CDR3 region: CASSPLAGVGNEQFF. The CDR3 DNA sequence: TGTGCCAGCTCACCACTAGCGGGAGTCGGCAATGAGCAGTTCTTC.

V and J are TRBV5-1 and TRBJ2-3; 13 positions agree with TRBD2. With 3 bases clipped from V and 1 base from J, the junction kept 2 bases outside the gene matches. The germline V gene has CDR1 SGHRS and CDR2 YFSETQ. CDR3 length: 16 residues. The CDR3, as DNA: TGCGCCAGCAGCTGGGGACTAGCGGGACGCACAGATACGCAGTATTTT. This translates into CASSWGLAGRTDTQYF.

This clone appeared once. This rearrangement joins TRBV5-1 to TRBJ2-5, with D possibly TRBD2 on 6 matching bases. The V end lost 0 bases, the J end lost 2 bases, and 20 bases lay between the germline ends. Germline CDR1 is SGHRS and CDR2 is YFSETQ. The CDR3 is 18 amino acids. The CDR3 DNA reads as TGCGCCAGCAGCTTGGGCGGGGCACCCAGCTCAACGCAAGAGACCCAGTACTTC. Translating it yields CASSLGGAPSSTQETQYF.

The chain uses TRBV18 and TRBJ1-1; a possible D gene is TRBD1 (6 bases). CDR1 is KGHSH and CDR2 is LQKENI in the germline V gene. V lost 3 bases and J 4 bases, leaving 18 bases between the germline ends. The CDR3 is 16 amino acids. The DNA of the CDR3 is TGTGCCAGCTCACCCAACATACAGGGATGGGGCACTGAAGCTTTCTTT. Translating it yields CASSPNIQGWGTEAFF.

In this sample, this clone turned up a few times. The CDR3 nucleotides are TGTGCCAGCAGCTCCATGGGGACTAGCGGCACAGATACGCAGTATTTT. This sequence encodes CASSSMGTSGTDTQYF. V and J are TRBV7-3 and TRBJ2-3; 10 bases fit TRBD2. Germline CDR1 SGHTA, CDR2 FQGTGA. V was pared by 4 bases and J by 1 base, with 5 bases of the junction left unmatched. CDR3 length: 16 amino acids.

This clone has a handful of counts. The V call is TRBV7-3, the J call TRBJ2-5; 9 bases fit TRBD2. Per germline, CDR1 SGHTA and CDR2 FQGTGA. The CDR3 is 14 residues long. With V trimmed by 5 bases and J by 3 bases, 4 bases remained unmatched. The DNA of the CDR3 is TGTGCCAGCAGCCCGGGACTAGCAGAAGAGACCCAGTACTTC. Protein: CASSPGLAEETQYF.

The gene calls are TRBV5-6 and TRBJ1-2, with 11 bases lining up with TRBD1. CDR1 and CDR2 from the germline V gene are SGHDT and YYEEEE. CDR3 length: 16 residues. V dropped 4 bases and J dropped 1; count of bases not matched to a gene: 6. In nucleotides, the CDR3 is TGTGCCAGCAGCGCCGGGACAGGGGGACTTAACTATGGCTACACCTTC. Amino acid sequence: CASSAGTGGLNYGYTF. Full variable domain (remainder filled in from reference TRBV5-6 and TRBJ1-2): DAGVTQSPTHLIKTRGQQVTLRCSPKSGHDTVSWYQQALGQGPQFIFQYYEEEERQRGNFPDRFSGHQFPNYSSELNVNALLLGDSALYLCASSAGTGGLNYGYTFGSGTRLTVV.

The V and J genes are TRBV11-3 and TRBJ1-3, with 7 bases identical to TRBD1. This CDR3 region has 14 residues. After removal of 5 bases from V and 2 bases from J, the junction contained 3 bases not matched to a gene. Germline V gene lookup returns CDR1 SGHNT and CDR2 YENEEA. The CDR3 here is CASSRGTAGNTIYF. In nucleotides, the CDR3 is TGTGCCAGCAGCCGTGGGACAGCTGGAAACACCATATATTTT.

This sequence joins TRBV4-1 and TRBJ1-1; the match to TRBD1 covers 7 bases. This CDR3 has 15 residues. Germline V CDR1 and CDR2: MGHRA, YSYEKL. The junction had 3 bases not matched to a gene; V was cut back by 1 base and J by 1 base. The CDR3 DNA follows: TGCGCCAGCAGCCAAGCCGACAGGGCGAACACTGAAGCTTTCTTT. This gives the protein CASSQADRANTEAFF.

The J gene is TRBJ2-5, the V gene TRBV14, with D hard to call. CDR1 is SGHDN, CDR2 FVKESK, per germline. The V gene lost 1 base and the J gene lost 5 bases, with 8 bases spanning the gap. CDR3 size: 13 residues. The CDR3 protein is CASSQVVGETQYF. The CDR3, as DNA: TGTGCCAGCAGCCAAGTCGTCGGGGAGACCCAGTACTTC.

The genes are TRBV10-3 and TRBJ1-1; 9 bases align to TRBD1. The CDR3 has 13 amino acids. The germline V gene encodes CDR1 ENHRY and CDR2 SYGVKD. J gave up 8 bases and V 2 bases, and 3 bases lay outside the gene matches. The CDR3 bases are TGTGCCATCAGTGAGCCGGGACAGGGAGAAGCTTTCTTT. This sequence encodes CAISEPGQGEAFF.

Worth noting for this clone: Relative to the germline gene, one junction end is altered; a read error may explain this. The gene calls are TRBV6-1 and TRBJ1-2, with TRBD1 identical over 7 bases. This CDR3 spans 14 amino acids. Germline V gene data show CDR1 as MNHNS and CDR2 as SASEGT. The CDR3 nucleotides are TGTGCCAGCAGTGGGGACAGATCTAACTATGGCTACCCCTTC. The encoded protein is CASSGDRSNYGYPF.

This clone was observed a handful of times. This chain links TRBV9 with TRBJ1-1; D not certain. V was cut by 4 bases and J by 3 bases, with 7 bases left in between. Germline V lookup: CDR1 SGDLS, CDR2 YYNGEE. The CDR3 runs 12 residues. The CDR3 nucleotides are TGTGCCAGCAGCCTTCGGGACACTGAAGCTTTCTTT. Translation: CASSLRDTEAFF. Full variable domain (missing parts from reference TRBV9 and TRBJ1-1): DSGVTQTPKHLITATGQRVTLRCSPRSGDLSVYWYQQSLDQGLQFLIQYYNGEERAKGNILERFSAQQFPDLHSELNLSSLELGDSALYFCASSLRDTEAFFGQGTRLTVV.

A few counts support this clone. J is TRBJ2-5 and V is TRBV14; no clear D. Germline assignment: CDR1 SGHDN and CDR2 FVKESK. The CDR3 consists of 14 residues. V dropped 4 bases and J dropped 1 base, with 10 bases sitting between them. The CDR3 loop reads CASSPNLAQETQYF. The CDR3, as DNA: TGTGCCAGCAGCCCCAACCTGGCCCAAGAGACCCAGTACTTC.

This clone was recorded a few times. The chain uses TRBV19 and TRBJ2-1; TRBD1 might be the D (5 bases). The germline V gene encodes CDR1 LNHDA and CDR2 SQIVND (reference sequence). CDR3 length: 15 amino acids. V lost 6 bases, J lost 6 bases, and 18 bases lay in between. The CDR3 spells CASRKTVVRGNEQFF. The CDR3 DNA is TGTGCCAGTAGAAAAACAGTGGTAAGGGGCAATGAGCAGTTCTTC.